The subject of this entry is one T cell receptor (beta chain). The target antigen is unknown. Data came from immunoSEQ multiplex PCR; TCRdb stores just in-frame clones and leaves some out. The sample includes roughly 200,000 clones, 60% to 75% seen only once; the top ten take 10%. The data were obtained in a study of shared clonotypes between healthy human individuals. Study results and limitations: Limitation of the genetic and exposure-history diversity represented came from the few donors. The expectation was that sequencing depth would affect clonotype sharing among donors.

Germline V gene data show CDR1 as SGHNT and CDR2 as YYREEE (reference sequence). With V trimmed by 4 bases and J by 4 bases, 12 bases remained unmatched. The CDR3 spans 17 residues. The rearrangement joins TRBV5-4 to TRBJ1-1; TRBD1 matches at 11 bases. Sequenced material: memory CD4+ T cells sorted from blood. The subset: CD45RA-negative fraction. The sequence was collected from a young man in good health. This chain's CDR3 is CASSTRTGGHSGTEAFF. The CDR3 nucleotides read TGTGCCAGCAGCACCAGGACAGGGGGCCATTCAGGCACTGAAGCTTTCTTT.